A selection of T cell receptor beta chains follows, all from one sample in a study of blood T cell repertoires in COVID-19. Clones were read by immunoSEQ multiplex PCR, and TCRdb kept only the in-frame ones, dropping some. This table has 220,000 or so clones, 80% to 90% appearing once. Material: peripheral blood. The source of these receptors is a woman in her sixties or seventies who had recovered from COVID-19. The CDR3 runs from the conserved cysteine through the conserved F or W. The D gene is left open where the match is weak. Size values are once, few and many counts, or a class for expanded clones, and some rows have none.

D gene: TRBD2
J gene: TRBJ2-3
clone size: few
V gene: TRBV9
CDR3 protein: CASSPSFGTSDTQYF
CDR3 DNA: TGTGCCAGCAGCCCCAGCTTCGGGACTAGCGATACGCAGTATTTT

D gene: .
J gene: TRBJ2-1
clone size: .
V gene: TRBV7-2
CDR3 protein: CASSLALVADEQFF
CDR3 DNA: TGTGCCAGCAGCTTAGCGCTAGTCGCGGATGAGCAGTTCTTC

D gene: TRBD1
J gene: TRBJ1-2
clone size: .
V gene: TRBV12-3/TRBV12-4
CDR3 protein: CASSPGTGGYTF
CDR3 DNA: TGTGCCAGCAGCCCCGGGACAGGGGGCTACACCTTC

D gene: .
J gene: TRBJ1-3
clone size: .
V gene: TRBV6-6
CDR3 protein: CASSPRQDTSGNTIYF
CDR3 DNA: TGTGCCAGCAGTCCCCGACAGGATACCTCTGGAAACACCATATATTTT

D gene: TRBD1
J gene: TRBJ1-2
clone size: .
V gene: TRBV18
CDR3 protein: CASSPPSRQGVSGYTF
CDR3 DNA: TGTGCCAGCTCACCACCCTCGCGACAGGGGGTCTCTGGCTACACCTTC

D gene: .
J gene: TRBJ2-3
clone size: .
V gene: TRBV3-1/TRBV3-2
CDR3 protein: CASSQGGWGPNTQYF
CDR3 DNA: TGTGCCAGCAGTCAAGGGGGTTGGGGGCCAAATACGCAGTATTTT

D gene: TRBD2
J gene: TRBJ2-7
clone size: once
V gene: TRBV7-6
CDR3 protein: CASSLTTSGIYEQYF
CDR3 DNA: TGTGCCAGCAGCTTGACGACTAGCGGAATTTACGAGCAGTACTTC

D gene: TRBD1
J gene: TRBJ1-2
clone size: once
V gene: TRBV7-9
CDR3 protein: CASSRDSYGYTF
CDR3 DNA: TGTGCCAGCAGCCGGGACAGCTATGGCTACACCTTC

D gene: .
J gene: TRBJ2-7
clone size: .
V gene: TRBV30
CDR3 protein: CAWSVGGTLGGGYF
CDR3 DNA: TGTGCCTGGAGTGTAGGAGGGACCCTCGGGGGAGGGTACTTC

D gene: .
J gene: TRBJ1-1
clone size: .
V gene: TRBV9
CDR3 protein: CASSVGSGGNTEAFF
CDR3 DNA: TGTGCCAGCAGCGTAGGGTCCGGGGGGAACACTGAAGCTTTCTTT

D gene: .
J gene: TRBJ1-1
clone size: .
V gene: TRBV7-6
CDR3 protein: CASSPQTVMNTEAFF
CDR3 DNA: TGTGCCAGCAGCCCACAGACAGTTATGAACACTGAAGCTTTCTTT

D gene: .
J gene: TRBJ2-7
clone size: once
V gene: TRBV7-3
CDR3 protein: CASSPWRAEQYF
CDR3 DNA: TGTGCCAGCAGCCCGTGGAGAGCCGAGCAGTACTTC

D gene: TRBD1
J gene: TRBJ1-1
clone size: .
V gene: TRBV15
CDR3 protein: CATSRDLGTGDTEAFF
CDR3 DNA: TGTGCCACCAGCAGAGATCTAGGGACAGGGGACACTGAAGCTTTCTTT

D gene: .
J gene: TRBJ1-5
clone size: .
V gene: TRBV10-3
CDR3 protein: CAISESGRGSNQPQHF
CDR3 DNA: TGTGCCATCAGTGAGTCGGGGAGGGGTAGCAATCAGCCCCAGCATTTT

D gene: .
J gene: TRBJ1-1
clone size: .
V gene: TRBV2
CDR3 protein: CASTEDLEAFF
CDR3 DNA: TGTGCCAGCACCGAGGATCTTGAAGCTTTCTTT

D gene: .
J gene: TRBJ1-1
clone size: .
V gene: TRBV5-1
CDR3 protein: CASSLRAMNTEAFF
CDR3 DNA: TGCGCCAGCAGCTTGAGAGCAATGAACACTGAAGCTTTCTTT

D gene: TRBD1
J gene: TRBJ1-2
clone size: .
V gene: TRBV7-9
CDR3 protein: CASSRTGTGFNYGYTF
CDR3 DNA: TGTGCCAGCAGCCGCACCGGGACAGGGTTTAACTATGGCTACACCTTC

D gene: TRBD2
J gene: TRBJ2-7
clone size: .
V gene: TRBV5-4
CDR3 protein: CASSLRRTSGGANEQYF
CDR3 DNA: TGTGCCAGCAGCTTGCGTCGGACTAGCGGGGGGGCAAACGAGCAGTACTTC

D gene: TRBD1
J gene: TRBJ2-3
clone size: .
V gene: TRBV19
CDR3 protein: CASNQGAGPPDTQYF
CDR3 DNA: TGTGCCAGTAACCAGGGGGCCGGGCCCCCAGATACGCAGTATTTT

D gene: .
J gene: TRBJ2-5
clone size: .
V gene: TRBV18
CDR3 protein: CASSPPGKETQYF
CDR3 DNA: TGTGCCAGCTCACCACCCGGGAAAGAGACCCAGTACTTC

D gene: TRBD1
J gene: TRBJ1-5
clone size: .
V gene: TRBV5-5
CDR3 protein: CASSRDRGRGQPQHF
CDR3 DNA: TGTGCCAGCAGCAGGGACAGGGGGAGGGGTCAGCCCCAGCATTTT

D gene: .
J gene: TRBJ1-1
clone size: .
V gene: TRBV11-2
CDR3 protein: CASSLNRLGSMNTEAFF
CDR3 DNA: TGTGCCAGCAGCCTTAATCGCCTCGGTTCGATGAACACTGAAGCTTTCTTT

D gene: .
J gene: TRBJ2-1
clone size: .
V gene: TRBV27
CDR3 protein: CASSPTTPGNEQFF
CDR3 DNA: TGTGCCAGCAGTCCGACCACCCCCGGGAATGAGCAGTTCTTC

D gene: TRBD1
J gene: TRBJ2-7
clone size: .
V gene: TRBV30
CDR3 protein: CAWSAPPTGRGHEQYF
CDR3 DNA: TGTGCCTGGAGTGCCCCCCCGACAGGGCGAGGCCACGAGCAGTACTTC

D gene: .
J gene: TRBJ1-5
clone size: once
V gene: TRBV30
CDR3 protein: CAWSRTVSNQPQHF
CDR3 DNA: TGTGCCTGGAGTAGGACAGTTAGCAATCAGCCCCAGCATTTT

D gene: TRBD1
J gene: TRBJ2-7
clone size: .
V gene: TRBV5-1
CDR3 protein: CASSPTGSRNEQYF
CDR3 DNA: TGCGCCAGCAGCCCGACAGGGAGTCGCAACGAGCAGTACTTC

D gene: TRBD2
J gene: TRBJ2-3
clone size: .
V gene: TRBV10-2
CDR3 protein: CASSSTLADFTDTQYF
CDR3 DNA: TGCGCCAGCAGTTCCACCCTAGCGGACTTCACAGATACGCAGTATTTT

D gene: TRBD1
J gene: TRBJ2-5
clone size: .
V gene: TRBV12-5
CDR3 protein: CASGSGQGSGTQYF
CDR3 DNA: TGTGCTAGTGGTTCCGGACAGGGGTCGGGGACCCAGTACTTC

D gene: .
J gene: TRBJ2-3
clone size: .
V gene: TRBV7-2
CDR3 protein: CASSSPRRGPVATDTQYF
CDR3 DNA: TGTGCCAGCAGCTCCCCCCGGCGGGGGCCGGTTGCGACAGATACGCAGTATTTT

D gene: .
J gene: TRBJ1-3
clone size: once
V gene: TRBV5-4
CDR3 protein: CASSFGGTFGNTIYF
CDR3 DNA: TGTGCCAGCAGCTTCGGAGGGACTTTCGGAAACACCATATATTTT

D gene: TRBD2
J gene: TRBJ2-4
clone size: few
V gene: TRBV14
CDR3 protein: CASSLEGRDIQYF
CDR3 DNA: TGTGCCAGCAGCCTAGAGGGGAGGGACATTCAGTACTTC

D gene: TRBD1
J gene: TRBJ1-4
clone size: .
V gene: TRBV5-1
CDR3 protein: CASSLGQGEEKLFF
CDR3 DNA: TGCGCCAGCAGCTTGGGACAGGGAGAAGAAAAACTGTTTTTT

D gene: .
J gene: TRBJ2-2
clone size: .
V gene: TRBV12-3/TRBV12-4
CDR3 protein: CAGSGVTGELFF
CDR3 DNA: TGTGCCGGATCAGGGGTCACCGGGGAGCTGTTTTTT

D gene: .
J gene: TRBJ1-1
clone size: .
V gene: TRBV5-1
CDR3 protein: CASSLAGELNTEAFF
CDR3 DNA: TGCGCCAGCAGCTTGGCAGGGGAACTGAACACTGAAGCTTTCTTT

D gene: .
J gene: TRBJ1-1
clone size: .
V gene: TRBV4-2
CDR3 protein: CASSQWGEAEAFF
CDR3 DNA: TGTGCCAGCAGCCAATGGGGGGAGGCTGAAGCTTTCTTT

D gene: TRBD1
J gene: TRBJ1-6
clone size: once
V gene: TRBV2
CDR3 protein: CASSASFSRRGRRSPLHF
CDR3 DNA: TGTGCCAGCAGTGCCTCCTTCAGTCGGAGGGGGCGGAGGTCACCCCTCCACTTT

D gene: .
J gene: TRBJ2-3
clone size: .
V gene: TRBV7-3
CDR3 protein: CASSVDIRTDTQYF
CDR3 DNA: TGTGCCAGCAGCGTCGACATACGCACAGATACGCAGTATTTT

D gene: .
J gene: TRBJ2-2
clone size: .
V gene: TRBV10-3
CDR3 protein: CAISERGRGAGELFF
CDR3 DNA: TGTGCCATCAGTGAGAGGGGCAGGGGGGCCGGGGAGCTGTTTTTT

D gene: .
J gene: TRBJ1-5
clone size: .
V gene: TRBV18
CDR3 protein: CASSPAGGANQPQHF
CDR3 DNA: TGTGCCAGCTCACCCGCCGGCGGAGCCAATCAGCCCCAGCATTTT

D gene: TRBD1
J gene: TRBJ1-1
clone size: .
V gene: TRBV10-2
CDR3 protein: CASSRTGMVRAFF
CDR3 DNA: TGCGCCAGCAGCCGGACAGGGATGGTTAGGGCTTTCTTT

D gene: TRBD2
J gene: TRBJ2-5
clone size: .
V gene: TRBV6-5
CDR3 protein: CASSPTSGGQETQYF
CDR3 DNA: TGTGCCAGCAGCCCGACTAGCGGGGGCCAAGAGACCCAGTACTTC

D gene: TRBD1
J gene: TRBJ1-6
clone size: .
V gene: TRBV3-1/TRBV3-2
CDR3 protein: CASSQDSTGGNSPLHF
CDR3 DNA: TGTGCCAGCAGCCAAGATTCGACAGGGGGCAATTCACCCCTCCACTTT

D gene: TRBD1
J gene: TRBJ2-1
clone size: .
V gene: TRBV13
CDR3 protein: CASSSFFRDRGENGEQFF
CDR3 DNA: TGTGCCAGCAGCTCGTTTTTCCGGGACAGGGGGGAGAATGGTGAGCAGTTCTTC

D gene: TRBD1
J gene: TRBJ1-6
clone size: .
V gene: TRBV4-1
CDR3 protein: CASSLGQLNSPLHF
CDR3 DNA: TGCGCCAGCAGCTTGGGACAGTTGAACTCACCCCTCCACTTT

D gene: TRBD2
J gene: TRBJ2-1
clone size: .
V gene: TRBV28
CDR3 protein: CASSRGGALHEQFF
CDR3 DNA: TGTGCCAGCAGTCGCGGGGGGGCCCTTCATGAGCAGTTCTTC

D gene: .
J gene: TRBJ1-2
clone size: .
V gene: TRBV21-1
CDR3 protein: CASSKGSRGDGYTF
CDR3 DNA: TGTGCCAGCAGCAAAGGGAGCAGGGGGGATGGCTACACCTTC

D gene: .
J gene: TRBJ2-2
clone size: .
V gene: TRBV7-9
CDR3 protein: CASSPQGNTGELFF
CDR3 DNA: TGTGCCAGCAGCCCCCAGGGGAACACCGGGGAGCTGTTTTTT

D gene: TRBD1
J gene: TRBJ1-2
clone size: .
V gene: TRBV9
CDR3 protein: CASSERTGSIYGYTF
CDR3 DNA: TGTGCCAGCAGCGAACGGACAGGGTCTATCTATGGCTACACCTTC

D gene: .
J gene: TRBJ1-6
clone size: .
V gene: TRBV3-1/TRBV3-2
CDR3 protein: CASPRGLNSPLHF
CDR3 DNA: TGTGCCAGCCCCAGGGGCTTGAATTCACCCCTCCACTTT

D gene: TRBD1
J gene: TRBJ2-1
clone size: few
V gene: TRBV18
CDR3 protein: CASSPFSRQGSNEQFF
CDR3 DNA: TGTGCCAGCTCACCATTTTCGCGACAGGGGTCCAATGAGCAGTTCTTC

D gene: .
J gene: TRBJ1-2
clone size: few
V gene: TRBV5-1
CDR3 protein: CASSLEQYPIPTF
CDR3 DNA: TGCGCCAGCAGCTTGGAACAGTACCCAATCCCGACCTTC

D gene: TRBD1
J gene: TRBJ2-1
clone size: .
V gene: TRBV4-1
CDR3 protein: CASSQDGTAYNEQFF
CDR3 DNA: TGCGCCAGCAGCCAAGACGGGACAGCCTACAATGAGCAGTTCTTC

D gene: TRBD2
J gene: TRBJ2-7
clone size: .
V gene: TRBV6-2/TRBV6-3
CDR3 protein: CASSYFSSGGFPEQYF
CDR3 DNA: TGTGCCAGCAGCTATTTCTCCAGCGGGGGCTTCCCGGAGCAGTACTTC

D gene: TRBD1
J gene: TRBJ2-7
clone size: .
V gene: TRBV30
CDR3 protein: CAWSVPGTGDYEQYF
CDR3 DNA: TGTGCCTGGAGTGTACCTGGGACAGGGGATTACGAGCAGTACTTC

D gene: TRBD2
J gene: TRBJ2-7
clone size: .
V gene: TRBV9
CDR3 protein: CASSVGSSGGFHEQYF
CDR3 DNA: TGTGCCAGCAGCGTAGGCAGTAGCGGGGGGTTCCACGAGCAGTACTTC

D gene: .
J gene: TRBJ1-3
clone size: .
V gene: TRBV9
CDR3 protein: CASSVQGSRGDTIYF
CDR3 DNA: TGTGCCAGCAGCGTACAGGGGAGCCGAGGAGACACCATATATTTT

D gene: .
J gene: TRBJ2-7
clone size: .
V gene: TRBV12-3/TRBV12-4
CDR3 protein: CASSFRAGYEQYF
CDR3 DNA: TGTGCCAGCAGTTTTCGCGCAGGCTACGAGCAGTACTTC